This T cell receptor (beta chain) was sequenced in a study of blood T cells in healthy people across ages. Alongside a J-beta primer mix, a sample-barcoded 5' primer served in a second PCR lasting about 7 to 11 cycles. MiXCR was run by TCRdb on the 5' RACE reads, yielding one entry per CDR3 protein. The table lists about 320,000 distinct CDR3 sequences, 27% of them singletons. This CDR3 comprises 14 residues. The V gene end was trimmed by 4 bases and the J gene end by 3 bases; junction bases not matched to a gene: 4. Germline values: CDR1 SGHTA, CDR2 FQGNSA. Each donor supplied roughly 9 milliliters of peripheral blood.

The chain uses TRBV7-2 and TRBJ2-3; 7 bases match TRBD2. The TCR sequence derives from a woman in her seventies in good health. The sequenced material came from blood. The CDR3 sequence: CASSSAGVTDTQYF. CDR3 DNA: TGTGCCAGCAGCTCCGCGGGAGTGACAGATACGCAGTATTTT. Full variable domain (remainder filled in from reference TRBV7-2 and TRBJ2-3): GAGVSQSPSNKVTEKGKDVELRCDPISGHTALYWYRQSLGQGLEFLIYFQGNSAPDKSGLPSDRFSAERTGGSVSTLTIQRTQQEDSAVYLCASSSAGVTDTQYFGPGTRLTVL.